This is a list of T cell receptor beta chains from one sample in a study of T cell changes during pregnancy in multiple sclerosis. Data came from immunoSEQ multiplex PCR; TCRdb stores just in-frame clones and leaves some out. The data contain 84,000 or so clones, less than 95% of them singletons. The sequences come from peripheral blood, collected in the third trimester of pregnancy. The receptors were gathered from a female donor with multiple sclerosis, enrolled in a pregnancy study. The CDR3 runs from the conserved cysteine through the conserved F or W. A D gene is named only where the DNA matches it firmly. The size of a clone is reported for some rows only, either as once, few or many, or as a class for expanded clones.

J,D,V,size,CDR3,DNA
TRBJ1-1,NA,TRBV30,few,CAWTREWEAFF,TGTGCCTGGACCCGGGAGTGGGAAGCTTTCTTT
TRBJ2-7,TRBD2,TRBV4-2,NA,CASSRGLAGATSSYEQYF,TGTGCCAGCAGCCGGGGACTAGCGGGGGCTACGAGCTCCTACGAGCAGTACTTC
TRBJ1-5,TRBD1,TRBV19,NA,CASSMTGSRQPQHF,TGTGCCAGTAGTATGACAGGGAGCCGTCAGCCCCAGCATTTT
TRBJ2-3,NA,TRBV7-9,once,CASSAGTRLEPF,TGTGCCAGCAGCGCAGGGACAAGGCTCGAGCCTTTT
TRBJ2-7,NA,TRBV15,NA,CATSPLSPGYEQYF,TGTGCCACCAGCCCCCTGTCCCCCGGCTACGAGCAGTACTTC
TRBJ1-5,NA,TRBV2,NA,CASSGGGAPHQPQHF,TGTGCCAGCAGTGGAGGAGGGGCCCCCCATCAGCCCCAGCATTTT
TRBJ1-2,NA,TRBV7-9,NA,CASTPGGNYGYTF,TGTGCCAGCACCCCCGGGGGTAACTATGGCTACACCTTC
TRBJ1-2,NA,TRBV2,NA,CASSGEGEVIYGYTF,TGTGCCAGCAGTGGAGAGGGTGAAGTCATCTATGGCTACACCTTC
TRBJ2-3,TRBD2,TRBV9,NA,CASSSGGSTDTQYF,TGTGCCAGCAGCTCGGGGGGGAGCACAGATACGCAGTATTTT
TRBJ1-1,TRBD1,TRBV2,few,CASNGDRDTEAFF,TGTGCCAGCAATGGTGACAGGGACACTGAAGCTTTCTTT
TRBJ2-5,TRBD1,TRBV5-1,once,CASSFGIGDSQETQYF,TGCGCCAGCAGCTTTGGTATAGGGGACAGTCAAGAGACCCAGTACTTC
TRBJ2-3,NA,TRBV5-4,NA,CASSQRGGFGDTQYF,TGTGCCAGCAGCCAAAGGGGGGGATTCGGAGATACGCAGTATTTT
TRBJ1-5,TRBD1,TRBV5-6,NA,CASSLGAGQGARYQPQHF,TGTGCCAGCAGCTTGGGAGCGGGACAGGGGGCTCGGTATCAGCCCCAGCATTTT
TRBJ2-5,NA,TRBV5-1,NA,CASRRELTGETQYF,TGCGCCAGCAGGAGGGAGTTGACAGGAGAGACCCAGTACTTC
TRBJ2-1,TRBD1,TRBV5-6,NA,CASSSRTGRIEQFF,TGTGCCAGCAGCTCCCGGACAGGGAGAATTGAGCAGTTCTTC
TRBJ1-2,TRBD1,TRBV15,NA,CATSRDTGTGVTYGYTF,TGTGCCACCAGCCGGGATACCGGGACAGGGGTTACCTATGGCTACACCTTC